This T cell receptor beta chain was sequenced in a study of blood T cell repertoires in COVID-19. About the study: Samples came from the United States, Italy and Spain, spanning acute and convalescent COVID-19. From T cells, B-cell-depleted T cells, or PBMCs came the material, which was cDNA or gDNA.

The V gene lost 4 bases and the J gene lost 7 bases, with 20 bases spanning the gap. This CDR3 is 15 amino acids long. Germline lookup yields CDR1 SGHNT and CDR2 YYREEE (reference sequence). Under the authors' procedure: Amplification from reference gene primers served as the basis for estimated nucleated cell counts. TCRdb's copy holds only in-frame clones and misses some; the assay was immunoSEQ multiplex PCR. The V and J calls and clone size come from that table; D and trimming were worked out from the DNA. The profile shows approximately 150,000 clones, roughly 90% of them singletons. Sequencing was performed on peripheral blood. The origin of this receptor is a human donor in a cohort sampled during active COVID-19. The V and J genes are TRBV5-4 and TRBJ1-1; D remains ambiguous. This CDR3 is CASSPGHQVEGEAFF. Here the CDR3 DNA reads TGTGCCAGCAGCCCAGGCCATCAGGTGGAAGGTGAAGCTTTCTTT.